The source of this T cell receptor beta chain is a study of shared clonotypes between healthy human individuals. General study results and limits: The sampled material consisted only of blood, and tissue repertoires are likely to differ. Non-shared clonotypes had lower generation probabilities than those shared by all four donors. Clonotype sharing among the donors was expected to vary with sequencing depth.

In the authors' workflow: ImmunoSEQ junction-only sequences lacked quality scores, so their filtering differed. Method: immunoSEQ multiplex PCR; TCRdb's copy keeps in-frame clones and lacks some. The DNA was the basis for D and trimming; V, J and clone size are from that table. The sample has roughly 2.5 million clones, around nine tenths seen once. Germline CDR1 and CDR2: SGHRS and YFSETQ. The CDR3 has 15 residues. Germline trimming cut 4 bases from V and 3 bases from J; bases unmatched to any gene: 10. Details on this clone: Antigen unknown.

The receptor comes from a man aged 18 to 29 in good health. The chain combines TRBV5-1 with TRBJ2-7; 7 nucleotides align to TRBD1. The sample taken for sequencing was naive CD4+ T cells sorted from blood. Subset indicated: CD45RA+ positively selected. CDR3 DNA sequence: TGCGCCAGCAGCCTAGGGGACAGCGCTTACTACGAGCAGTACTTC. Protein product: CASSLGDSAYYEQYF.